These 19 T cell receptor beta chains came from one sample sequenced in a study of CD8 T cells in ankylosing spondylitis. TCRdb re-called the 5' RACE reads with MiXCR, one entry per CDR3 protein. The sample consists of tens of thousands of distinct CDR3 sequences, 6.2% of them appearing once. Sequencing used synovial fluid, either unsorted or a sorted T cell fraction (not recorded which). The receptors stem from a male donor with ankylosing spondylitis.

This clonotype was recorded many times. The chain joins TRBV7-3 to TRBJ2-2; TRBD1 matches at 9 bases. This CDR3 spans 16 amino acids. The germline CDR1 and CDR2 sequences are SGHTA and FQGTGA. The V gene end was trimmed by 5 bases and the J gene end by 7 bases; junction bases not matched to a gene: 11. The CDR3 nucleotides read TGTGCCAGCAGCCCGAATCCGGGACAGGGCCACGGGGAGCTGTTTTTT. Its translation is CASSPNPGQGHGELFF.

This clonotype was observed at least ten times. The chain combines TRBV5-1 with TRBJ2-4; TRBD2 matches at 7 bases. The V gene end was trimmed by 4 bases and the J gene end by 3 bases; junction bases not matched to a gene: 10. The CDR3 is 16 amino acids. Per germline, CDR1 SGHRS and CDR2 YFSETQ. CDR3 DNA sequence: TGCGCCAGCAGCCTGGAGGTAGCGGGCCTCAAAAACATTCAGTACTTC. Its translation: CASSLEVAGLKNIQYF.

This clonotype was observed a few times. The CDR3 DNA reads TGCGCCAGCAGCTTGAAGGCGGGAGCGACGAGGGATACGCAGTATTTT. Amino acids: CASSLKAGATRDTQYF. V and J are TRBV5-1 and TRBJ2-3, with 7 bases lining up with TRBD2. Germline V gives CDR1 SGHRS, CDR2 YFSETQ. CDR3 length: 16 residues. V lost 1 base, J lost 6 bases, and 11 bases stayed unmatched.

This clonotype was counted many times. This chain connects TRBV7-8 to TRBJ2-1, with D uncertain. Germline CDR1 reads SGHVS; CDR2 reads FQNEAQ. This CDR3 contains 15 residues. Trimming stripped 5 bases from V and 0 bases from J, with 11 bases between. The CDR3 sequence is CASSPDRGSYNEQFF. The DNA for the CDR3 is TGTGCCAGCAGCCCAGATCGTGGCTCCTACAATGAGCAGTTCTTC. Full variable domain (rest looked up from reference TRBV7-8 and TRBJ2-1): GAGVSQSPRYKVAKRGQDVALRCDPISGHVSLFWYQQALGQGPEFLTYFQNEAQLDKSGLPSDRFFAERPEGSVSTLKIQRTQQEDSAVYLCASSPDRGSYNEQFFGPGTRLTVL.

This clonotype was observed at least ten times. This sequence joins TRBV27 and TRBJ1-4; D may be TRBD1 (5 bases). This CDR3 comprises 13 residues. V was trimmed by 5 bases and J by 10 bases, leaving 14 bases between them. In germline, CDR1 is MNHEY, CDR2 SMNVEV (reference sequence). This CDR3 is CASSIRESLKLFF. CDR3 nucleotides: TGTGCCAGCAGTATCAGGGAATCCCTAAAACTGTTTTTT. The whole variable domain, remainder taken from reference TRBV27 and TRBJ1-4, is EAQVTQNPRYLITVTGKKLTVTCSQNMNHEYMSWYRQDPGLGLRQIYYSMNVEVTDKGDVPEGYKVSRKEKRNFPLILESPSPNQTSLYFCASSIRESLKLFFGSGTQLSVL.

By its share, this clonotype is medium-sized. The chain combines TRBV20-1 with TRBJ2-7, with a possible D match to TRBD2 (5 bases). Germline-derived CDR1 and CDR2 are DFQATT and SNEGSKA (reference sequence). The V gene lost 3 bases and the J gene lost 6 bases, with 12 bases spanning the gap. This CDR3 is 12 amino acids long. The CDR3 DNA follows: TGCAGTGCTAGGTTGAGGGCTTCCGAGCAGTACTTC. This sequence encodes CSARLRASEQYF.

This chain connects TRBV12-5 to TRBJ2-1; perhaps TRBD1 as D (6 bases). Germline values: CDR1 LGHNT, CDR2 FRNRAP. Trimming removed 2 bases at V and 12 bases at J, with 11 bases between. CDR3 size: 12 residues. CDR3 sequence: CASGLNREGQFF. CDR3 nucleotides: TGTGCTAGTGGTTTGAACAGGGAAGGGCAGTTCTTC.

This clonotype showed up many times. Here the CDR3 reads CASSLGVGVGNQPQHF. CDR3 coding DNA: TGTGCCAGCAGCTTAGGGGTGGGGGTTGGCAATCAGCCCCAGCATTTT. The chain uses TRBV7-9 and TRBJ1-5; D is possibly TRBD1 (5 bases). This CDR3 comprises 16 residues. Per germline, CDR1 SEHNR and CDR2 FQNEAQ (reference sequence). Trimming removed 1 base from V and 2 bases from J, with 12 bases in between. The variable domain in full, completed from reference TRBV7-9 and TRBJ1-5, reads DTGVSQNPRHKITKRGQNVTFRCDPISEHNRLYWYRQTLGQGPEFLTYFQNEAQLEKSRLLSDRFSAERPKGSFSTLEIQRTEQGDSAMYLCASSLGVGVGNQPQHFGDGTRLSIL.

At least ten counts were recorded for this clonotype. This sequence joins TRBV6-1 and TRBJ1-1; possibly TRBD1 for D (5 bases). From germline, CDR1 is MNHNS and CDR2 SASEGT. CDR3 length: 14 residues. Trimming took 6 bases from V and 4 from J, leaving 15 bases between them. CDR3 bases: TGTGCCAGCAGAGTGAACCAGGGTAGCACTGAAGCTTTCTTT. Translating gives CASRVNQGSTEAFF.

This clonotype was seen ten or more times. The gene calls are TRBV2 and TRBJ2-7, with TRBD1 matching over 7 bases. Germline V gene data show CDR1 as SNHLY and CDR2 as FYNNEI. V shed 6 bases, J shed 0 bases, and the junction held 5 bases outside the gene matches. CDR3 length equals 14 residues. In DNA form, the CDR3 reads TGTGCCAGCAGCCGGGACAGAATCTCCTACGAGCAGTACTTC. Amino acid sequence: CASSRDRISYEQYF.

CDR3 DNA: TGTGCCAGCAGCCCAAGAAGTTTGACGGCCCTCACAGATACGCAGTATTTT. This translates into CASSPRSLTALTDTQYF. The chain links TRBV28 to TRBJ2-3; D unresolved. Germline-derived CDR1 and CDR2 are MDHEN and SYDVKM. Trimming shortened V by 6 bases and J by 2 bases, and 21 bases separated the two germline ends. The CDR3 extends over 17 amino acids.

This clonotype has a count of ten or more. DNA of the CDR3: TGCAGCGCCGGCGACGCGGTCTACGAGCAGTACTTC. Encoded protein: CSAGDAVYEQYF. The V call is TRBV29-1, the J call TRBJ2-7; D uncertain. This CDR3 spans 12 amino acids. CDR1 is SQVTM and CDR2 is ANQGSEA in the germline V gene. Trimming shortened V by 7 bases and J by 3 bases, and 13 bases separated the two germline ends.

This clonotype was counted ten times or more. The chain joins TRBV9 to TRBJ2-1; 15 bases map to TRBD2. V gave up 4 bases and J gave up 5 bases; unmatched junction bases: 4. In germline, CDR1 is SGDLS, CDR2 YYNGEE. The CDR3 length is 16 residues. CDR3 bases: TGTGCCAGCAGCAAAGGACTAGCGGGAGGGGACAATGAGCAGTTCTTC. This sequence encodes CASSKGLAGGDNEQFF.

This clonotype was picked up many times. The V gene is TRBV6-2 or TRBV6-3, the J gene TRBJ2-7; no clear D. The CDR3 length is 11 residues. Trimming removed 1 base at V and 6 bases at J, with 4 bases between. The germline V gene encodes CDR1 MNHEY and CDR2 SVGEGT. The CDR3 here is CASSYWSEQYF. The CDR3 DNA follows: TGTGCCAGCAGTTACTGGAGCGAGCAGTACTTC.

In this sample, this clonotype turned up many times. The CDR3 reads CAIRELLAGGAGNEQFF. The CDR3, as DNA: TGTGCCATCAGAGAACTTCTAGCGGGAGGTGCTGGGAATGAGCAGTTCTTC. This rearrangement joins TRBV10-3 to TRBJ2-1; TRBD2 matches 11 bases. With 6 bases clipped from V and 7 bases from J, the junction kept 14 bases outside the gene matches. CDR3 length equals 17 residues. Germline V lookup: CDR1 ENHRY, CDR2 SYGVKD.

The V call is TRBV7-9, the J call TRBJ1-1; TRBD1 agrees at 8 bases. Germline trimming cut 5 bases from V and 5 bases from J; bases unmatched to any gene: 13. Germline V gene lookup returns CDR1 SEHNR and CDR2 FQNEAQ (reference sequence). This CDR3 spans 16 amino acids. The CDR3 region is CASSHSLRDRRTEAFF. The CDR3 DNA reads TGTGCCAGCAGCCACTCACTCCGGGACAGGCGGACTGAAGCTTTCTTT.

This clonotype was counted many times. This chain links TRBV29-1 with TRBJ1-1, with TRBD1 as a possible D gene (5 bases). Germline lookup yields CDR1 SQVTM and CDR2 ANQGSEA. V was cut by 0 bases and J by 11 bases, with 13 bases left in between. The CDR3 covers 12 residues. As DNA, the CDR3 is TGCAGCGTTGAAGAGCCTCGAGGGGTGGCTTTCTTT. Amino acid sequence: CSVEEPRGVAFF.

This clonotype appeared many times. The rearrangement links TRBV3-1 to TRBJ2-1; D gene uncertain. The germline V gene has CDR1 LGHDT and CDR2 YNNKEL (reference sequence). V was cut by 2 bases and J by 5 bases, with 13 bases left in between. The CDR3 sequence is 15 residues long. The CDR3 DNA is TGTGCCAGCAGCCAACAGTACGTAGTAAACAATGAGCAGTTCTTC. It codes for CASSQQYVVNNEQFF.

This clonotype was recorded a few times. The chain uses TRBV6-1 and TRBJ2-2; D may correspond to TRBD1 or TRBD2 (5 bases each). The CDR3 totals 15 residues. The V end lost 6 bases, the J end lost 1 base, and 12 bases lay between the germline ends. Germline-derived CDR1 and CDR2 are MNHNS and SASEGT. CDR3 bases: TGTGCCAGCAGCCTTATGGGGGTGAACACCGGGGAGCTGTTTTTT. It translates to CASSLMGVNTGELFF.